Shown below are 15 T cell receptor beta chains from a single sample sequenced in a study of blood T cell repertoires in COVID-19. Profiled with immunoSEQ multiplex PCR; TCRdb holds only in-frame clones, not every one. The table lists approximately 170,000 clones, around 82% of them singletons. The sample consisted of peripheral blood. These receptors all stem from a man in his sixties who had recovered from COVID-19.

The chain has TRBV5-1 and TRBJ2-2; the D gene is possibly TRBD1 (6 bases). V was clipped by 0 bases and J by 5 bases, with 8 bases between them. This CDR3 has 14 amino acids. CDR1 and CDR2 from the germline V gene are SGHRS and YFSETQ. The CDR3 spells CASSLGGRTGELFF. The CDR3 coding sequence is TGCGCCAGCAGCTTGGGGGGGCGAACCGGGGAGCTGTTTTTT.

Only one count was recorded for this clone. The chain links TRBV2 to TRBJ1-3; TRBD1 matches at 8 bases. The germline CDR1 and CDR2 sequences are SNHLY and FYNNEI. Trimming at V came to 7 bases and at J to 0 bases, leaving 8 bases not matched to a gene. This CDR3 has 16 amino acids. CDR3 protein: CASTQGQAYSGNTIYF. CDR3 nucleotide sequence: TGTGCCAGCACCCAGGGACAGGCATACTCTGGAAACACCATATATTTT.

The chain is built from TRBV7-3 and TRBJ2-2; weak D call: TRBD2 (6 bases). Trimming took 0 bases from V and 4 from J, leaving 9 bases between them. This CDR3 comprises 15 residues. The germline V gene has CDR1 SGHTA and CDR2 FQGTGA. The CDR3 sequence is CASSLTGGTTGELFF. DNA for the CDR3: TGTGCCAGCAGCTTAACCGGAGGGACCACCGGGGAGCTGTTTTTT.

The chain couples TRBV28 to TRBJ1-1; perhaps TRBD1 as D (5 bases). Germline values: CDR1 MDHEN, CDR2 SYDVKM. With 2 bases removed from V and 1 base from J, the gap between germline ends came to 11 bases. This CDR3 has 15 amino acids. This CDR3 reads CASSLGYRTNTEAFF. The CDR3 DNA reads TGTGCCAGCAGTTTAGGGTACAGGACGAACACTGAAGCTTTCTTT.

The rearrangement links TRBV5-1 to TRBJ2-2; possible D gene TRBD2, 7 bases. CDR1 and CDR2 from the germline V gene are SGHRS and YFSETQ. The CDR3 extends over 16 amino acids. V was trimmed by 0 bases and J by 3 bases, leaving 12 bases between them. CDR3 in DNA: TGCGCCAGCAGCTTGGATGTAGGGGGGGACACCGGGGAGCTGTTTTTT. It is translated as CASSLDVGGDTGELFF. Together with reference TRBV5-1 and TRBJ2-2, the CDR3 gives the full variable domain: KAGVTQTPRYLIKTRGQQVTLSCSPISGHRSVSWYQQTPGQGLQFLFEYFSETQRNKGNFPGRFSGRQFSNSRSEMNVSTLELGDSALYLCASSLDVGGDTGELFFGEGSRLTVL.

The CDR3 loop is CAWSGNYNEQFF. CDR3 in DNA: TGTGCCTGGAGCGGGAACTACAATGAGCAGTTCTTC. The chain joins TRBV30 to TRBJ2-1; D perhaps matches TRBD2 (5 bases). Germline lookup yields CDR1 GTSNPN and CDR2 SVGIG (reference sequence). Deletions cut 3 bases from V and 3 bases from J, with 6 bases between. The CDR3 covers 12 residues.

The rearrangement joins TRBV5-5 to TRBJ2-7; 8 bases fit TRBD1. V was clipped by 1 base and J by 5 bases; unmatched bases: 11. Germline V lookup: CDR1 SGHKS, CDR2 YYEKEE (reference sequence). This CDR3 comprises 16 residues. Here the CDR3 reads CASSLSVTGDFHEQYF. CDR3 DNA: TGTGCCAGCAGCTTGTCCGTGACAGGGGACTTCCACGAGCAGTACTTC.

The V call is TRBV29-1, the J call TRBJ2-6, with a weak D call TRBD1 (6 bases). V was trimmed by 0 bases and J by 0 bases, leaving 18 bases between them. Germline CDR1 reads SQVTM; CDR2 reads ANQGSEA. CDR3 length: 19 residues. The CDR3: CSVEDSRSGHSSGANVLTF. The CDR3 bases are TGCAGCGTTGAAGATTCAAGGTCGGGACACAGCTCTGGGGCCAACGTCCTGACTTTC.

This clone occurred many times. The CDR3, as DNA: TGTGCCAGCAGCCCCCTTGCCTATACCTACGAGCAGTACTTC. As protein: CASSPLAYTYEQYF. The gene calls are TRBV11-2 and TRBJ2-7; D remains ambiguous. Looked up from germline, CDR1 is SGHAT and CDR2 is FQNNGV. This CDR3 is built from 14 residues. The V and J ends lost 5 bases and 2 bases respectively, with 13 bases between them.

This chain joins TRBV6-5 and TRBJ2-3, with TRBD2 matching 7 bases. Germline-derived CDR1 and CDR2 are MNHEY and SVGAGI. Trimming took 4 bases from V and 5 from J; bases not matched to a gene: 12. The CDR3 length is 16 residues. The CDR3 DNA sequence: TGTGCCAGCAGTTTGTTCAGCGGGGTAGAGGGAGATACGCAGTATTTT. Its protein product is CASSLFSGVEGDTQYF.

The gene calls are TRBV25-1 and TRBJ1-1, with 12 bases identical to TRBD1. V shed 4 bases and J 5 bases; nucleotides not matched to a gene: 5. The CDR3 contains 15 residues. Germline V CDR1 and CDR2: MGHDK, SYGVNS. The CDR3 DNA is TGTGCCAGCAGTGGGGGACAGGGGGCGGAAACTGAAGCTTTCTTT. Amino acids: CASSGGQGAETEAFF.

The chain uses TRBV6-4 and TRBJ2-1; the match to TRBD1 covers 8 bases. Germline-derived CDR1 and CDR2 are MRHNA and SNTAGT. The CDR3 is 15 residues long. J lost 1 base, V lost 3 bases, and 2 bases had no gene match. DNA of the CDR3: TGTGCCAGCAGTGAGACAGGGGAGTCCTACAATGAGCAGTTCTTC. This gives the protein CASSETGESYNEQFF.

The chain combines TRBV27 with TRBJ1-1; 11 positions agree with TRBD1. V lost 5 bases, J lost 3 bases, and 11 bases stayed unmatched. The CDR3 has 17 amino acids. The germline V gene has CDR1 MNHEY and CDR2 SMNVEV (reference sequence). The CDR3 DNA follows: TGTGCCAGCAGTCTGACCGGGACAGGGGGGCAGTACACTGAAGCTTTCTTT. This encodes CASSLTGTGGQYTEAFF.

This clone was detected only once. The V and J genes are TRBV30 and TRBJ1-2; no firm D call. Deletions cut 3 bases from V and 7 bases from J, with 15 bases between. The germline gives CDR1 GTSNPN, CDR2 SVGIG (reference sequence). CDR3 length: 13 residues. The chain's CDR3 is CAWSLRIEAGYTF. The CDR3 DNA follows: TGTGCCTGGAGCTTGAGGATTGAGGCTGGCTACACCTTC.

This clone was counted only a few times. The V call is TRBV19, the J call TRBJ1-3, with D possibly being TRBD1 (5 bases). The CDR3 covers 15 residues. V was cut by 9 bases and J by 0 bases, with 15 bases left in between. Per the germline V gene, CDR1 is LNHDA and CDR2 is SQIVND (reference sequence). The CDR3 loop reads CASSGGDLSGNTIYF. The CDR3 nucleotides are TGTGCCAGCTCCGGGGGGGACCTCTCTGGAAACACCATATATTTT.